This entry concerns a single T cell receptor beta chain. The antigen it recognizes is unknown. Base qualities are missing; no much larger clone stands one base away. Participants in the prospective study were enrolled through a virtual design, were aged about 18 to 90 years, and lived in approximately 24 United States geographic areas. In the prospective study, cohorts were assigned on the basis of participant-reported clinical history obtained from a screening survey and a study questionnaire. In the prospective study, mobile phlebotomists collected whole blood, serum and a nasopharyngeal or oropharyngeal swab from each participant. Prospective study participants could optionally give additional blood draws and questionnaires over an approximately two-month period. Blood samples from the prospective study were shipped frozen or at room temperature prior to DNA extraction. Counted from cysteine to phenylalanine, this CDR3 has 13 amino acids. The read is trimmed to its CDR3 DNA, 39 bases read in frame from base 1. As encoded in the germline V gene (reference sequence), CDR1 is WNHNN while CDR2 is SYGVQD. V sheds 11 bases and J sheds 0 bases, leaving 10 bases between their ends.

This sample stems from a study of blood T cell repertoires in COVID-19 (dated by TCRdb to 2018 to 2020). In the study overall: Recovered participants in ImmuneRACE Cohort 3 were defined by two consecutive negative NP/OP PCR tests, clearance by a healthcare professional, or resolution of symptoms. Nearly every sample came with metadata listing a de-identified subject ID, COVID-19 status, age in years and sex. Collaborator samples came from the United States, Italy and Spain and covered acute and convalescent phases of COVID-19. The dataset comprised deeply sampled blood TCRbeta repertoires from subjects exposed to, actively infected with, or recovered from COVID-19. The samples were drawn from two sources: the first 160 participants of the ongoing ImmuneRACE study, and 950 to 1,500 subjects contributed by 6 global collaborators. A freely available public database, intended as a resource for researchers studying the immune response to SARS-CoV-2, is where the repertoires were released. HLA class I and class II types, where available, came from metadata supplied by the sample provider rather than from assay-based typing. The material from the prospective study consisted of cDNA or gDNA derived from T cells, B-cell-depleted T cells, or PBMCs. Study-wide conclusions, independent of this receptor: The quantity of clinical and demographic metadata differed by source and by participant and was supplied without curation.

TCRbeta CDR3 regions were amplified from genomic DNA using the immunoSEQ Assay, a bias-controlled multiplex PCR. Concerning the study's data processing: The number of nucleated cells in each sample was estimated from the amplification of reference gene primers within the assay. To quantify the absolute abundance of each unique TCRbeta CDR3 rearrangement, sequence reads were collapsed and filtered. For each sample, productive Simpson clonality was calculated by taking the square root of Simpson's diversity index across productive rearrangements. TCRdb holds this immuneACCESS table with in-frame rearrangements only. Some clones are missing; in checked studies, unresolved V genes explain under half, and the rest has no known cause. Clone size and the V and J calls come from that table; the DNA yielded D and trimming. Within this sample are around 140,000 clones, with over 70% of them counted one time only. Approximately 4% of the sample rests with the top ten.

The sequence came from a man in his fifties in a cohort exposed to, infected with or recovered from COVID-19 (not recorded which). The sequenced material came from PBMCs or T cells enriched from blood (not recorded which). In this chain, TRBV10-1 is recombined with TRBJ2-2; the D gene cannot be named for sure. The CDR3: CASQAANTGELFF. The sequenced DNA is TGCGCCTCTCAGGCAGCGAACACCGGGGAGCTGTTTTTT.